This T cell receptor (beta chain) was identified during a study of CD8+ T cells in alopecia areata. The CDR3 consists of 14 residues. Looked up from germline, CDR1 is LNHDA and CDR2 is SQIVND (reference sequence). Trimming took 6 bases from V and 5 from J; bases not matched to a gene: 7. It was cDNA, reverse transcribed from extracted RNA, that served as the sequencing template. The repertoire was sequenced with immunoSEQ multiplex PCR; TCRdb's copy has only in-frame clones and lacks some. The profile shows 130,000 or so clones, approximately 49% of them singletons. This clone is medium-sized in the sample.

The source was CD8+ T cells sorted from blood, collected at week 0. This receptor was obtained from a human donor with alopecia areata. The chain joins TRBV19 to TRBJ1-5, with TRBD1 matching 7 bases. CDR3 nucleotide sequence: TGTGCCAGTAGGGGGGACAGCCATTATCAGCCCCAGCATTTT. This translates into CASRGDSHYQPQHF.